Below, 3 T cell receptor beta chains from the same sample are listed, as sequenced in a study of T-cell reconstitution after alpha-beta-depleted transplantation in children. Using unique molecular identifiers, the investigators prepared the TCRbeta library. One entry per CDR3 protein, called by TCRdb with MiXCR from the PCR reads. The table lists about 97,000 distinct CDR3 sequences, 4.5% to 7.5% of them singletons. This material consisted of PBMCs, mostly from graft donor cells, taken 60 days after TCRalphabeta/CD19-depleted stem cell transplant. These receptors all come from a female patient aged 2-15 years who had a stem cell transplant for Fanconi anemia, so the T cells may come from the graft donor.

This clonotype came up many times. V gene TRBV28 combines with J gene TRBJ2-3; D gene ambiguous. The CDR3 spans 20 residues. Per germline, CDR1 MDHEN and CDR2 SYDVKM. The germline V and J ends were trimmed by 4 bases and 4 bases, with 30 bases remaining between them. The CDR3 bases are TGTGCCAGCAGTTCCTTTATGCCAGAACGCGCCGGACGCGTCTCAGATACGCAGTATTTT. Protein: CASSSFMPERAGRVSDTQYF.

The CDR3 is CSTEVNTEAFF. The CDR3 DNA sequence: TGCAGTACTGAGGTCAACACTGAAGCTTTCTTT. This rearrangement joins TRBV20-1 to TRBJ1-1; the D is unclear. The CDR3 has 11 amino acids. V lost 8 bases and J 2 bases, leaving 9 bases between the germline ends. Per germline, CDR1 DFQATT and CDR2 SNEGSKA (reference sequence).

This clonotype was picked up many times. This sequence joins TRBV28 and TRBJ2-5, with 10 bases identical to TRBD2. The ends lost 5 bases at V and 5 bases at J; junction bases unmatched: 5. The CDR3 spans 14 residues. Germline loops: CDR1 MDHEN, CDR2 SYDVKM. The chain's CDR3 is CASSGRTSGETQYF. The CDR3 region has the DNA TGTGCCAGCAGTGGACGGACTAGCGGTGAGACCCAGTACTTC.